The 29 T cell receptor beta chains in this list originate from one sample, sequenced in a study of blood T cell repertoires in COVID-19. The data were produced by immunoSEQ multiplex PCR, yet TCRdb's version contains in-frame clones alone and is incomplete. The table has 200,000 to 250,000 clones, approximately 83% seen once; the top ten hold about 3.4%. Sample: PBMCs or T cells enriched from blood (not recorded which). These receptors were collected from an older woman who had recovered from COVID-19.

This sequence joins TRBV19 and TRBJ2-7, with D perhaps matching TRBD2 (5 bases). V lost 6 bases, J lost 7 bases, and 16 bases lay in between. The V gene's germline CDR1 is LNHDA and CDR2 SQIVND (reference sequence). The CDR3 consists of 13 residues. The CDR3 DNA reads TGTGCCAGTAGCCAAGATCTCACGGGGGAGCAGTACTTC. This codes for CASSQDLTGEQYF.

V gene TRBV10-3 combines with J gene TRBJ1-5, with 7 bases that match TRBD1. This CDR3 region has 15 residues. V lost 10 bases, J lost 3 bases, and 12 bases stayed unmatched. Per the germline V gene, CDR1 is ENHRY and CDR2 is SYGVKD. Here the CDR3 reads CATTARDSNNQPQHF. As DNA, the CDR3 is TGTGCCACCACCGCCCGGGACAGCAACAATCAGCCCCAGCATTTT.

This clone was picked up a small number of times. The rearrangement links TRBV6-5 to TRBJ1-1, with 7 bases aligning to TRBD1. The CDR3 is 13 residues long. The germline CDR1 and CDR2 sequences are MNHEY and SVGAGI. V shed 6 bases, J shed 2 bases, and the junction held 3 bases outside the gene matches. For the CDR3, the DNA is TGTGCCAGCAGGAGACAGGGAAACACTGAAGCTTTCTTT. It translates to CASRRQGNTEAFF.

The table lists this clone with a few counts. This chain uses TRBV7-2 with TRBJ2-1, with 8 nucleotides matching TRBD2. CDR3 length equals 15 residues. V dropped 5 bases and J dropped 2; count of bases not matched to a gene: 5. Germline V gene sequence: CDR1 SGHTA, CDR2 FQGNSA. The CDR3 here is CASSPPGGAYNEQFF. The CDR3 coding sequence is TGTGCCAGCAGCCCCCCGGGGGGGGCCTACAATGAGCAGTTCTTC.

The V and J genes are TRBV3-1 (or the pseudogene TRBV3-2) and TRBJ2-2, with 7 nucleotides matching TRBD1. CDR1 is LGHDT and CDR2 is YNNKEL in the germline V gene (reference sequence). Germline trimming cut 6 bases from V and 3 bases from J; bases unmatched to any gene: 4. The length of the CDR3 is 14 residues. CDR3 nucleotides: TGTGCCAGCAGATCAGGGGGATACACCGGGGAGCTGTTTTTT. Translating gives CASRSGGYTGELFF.

This chain uses TRBV9 with TRBJ1-2, with D possibly being TRBD1 (5 bases). The CDR3 is 15 residues long. Per germline, CDR1 SGDLS and CDR2 YYNGEE. Trimming pared 3 bases from V and 0 bases from J, leaving 12 bases between. CDR3 sequence reads: CASSAPSTANYGYTF. CDR3 in DNA: TGTGCCAGCAGCGCCCCTTCGACAGCTAACTATGGCTACACCTTC.

This chain joins TRBV11-2 and TRBJ2-5; D may be TRBD1 (6 bases). With 3 bases removed from V and 5 bases from J, the gap between germline ends came to 13 bases. The length of the CDR3 is 14 residues. The germline V gene encodes CDR1 SGHAT and CDR2 FQNNGV. CDR3: CASSFNRVRETQYF. CDR3 bases: TGTGCCAGCAGCTTTAACAGGGTTCGCGAGACCCAGTACTTC.

The chain links TRBV10-3 to TRBJ1-1, with D maybe TRBD1 (5 bases). The germline CDR1 and CDR2 sequences are ENHRY and SYGVKD. Trimming pared 5 bases from V and 0 bases from J, leaving 10 bases between. The CDR3 spans 14 residues. CDR3 residues: CAISSQALNTEAFF. The CDR3 DNA is TGTGCCATCAGTTCACAGGCCTTGAACACTGAAGCTTTCTTT.

The rearrangement links TRBV6-5 to TRBJ2-3, with 7 bases identical to TRBD1. The length of the CDR3 is 14 residues. The germline gives CDR1 MNHEY, CDR2 SVGAGI. V was pared by 7 bases and J by 6 bases, with 10 bases of the junction left unmatched. DNA of the CDR3: TGTGCCAGCACCCAGGGGGATCGGGATGATACGCAGTATTTT. It codes for CASTQGDRDDTQYF.

This rearrangement joins TRBV27 to TRBJ1-4; D is unclear. The CDR3 totals 15 residues. The V gene lost 3 bases and the J gene lost 5 bases, with 13 bases spanning the gap. Germline CDR1 and CDR2: MNHEY and SMNVEV (reference sequence). The CDR3 sequence: CASSLGPSPNEKLFF. The CDR3 bases are TGTGCCAGCAGTTTGGGCCCAAGCCCCAATGAAAAACTGTTTTTT. Full variable domain (rest looked up from reference TRBV27 and TRBJ1-4): EAQVTQNPRYLITVTGKKLTVTCSQNMNHEYMSWYRQDPGLGLRQIYYSMNVEVTDKGDVPEGYKVSRKEKRNFPLILESPSPNQTSLYFCASSLGPSPNEKLFFGSGTQLSVL.

The chain links TRBV6-5 to TRBJ1-2, with D tentatively TRBD1 (5 bases). V lost 5 bases and J lost 3, with 16 bases in between. Germline V gene data show CDR1 as MNHEY and CDR2 as SVGAGI. The CDR3 has 15 residues. The CDR3 DNA reads TGTGCCAGCAGTCGGATCCTGGGGGGGGACTATGGCTACACCTTC. The encoded protein is CASSRILGGDYGYTF.

This chain joins TRBV5-1 and TRBJ2-2; 7 nucleotides line up with TRBD1. The V segment lost 2 bases and the J segment 3 bases; nucleotides outside the gene matches: 7. The V gene's germline CDR1 is SGHRS and CDR2 YFSETQ. The CDR3 sequence is 16 residues long. The CDR3 DNA sequence: TGCGCCAGCAGCTTACAAGGGACAGTCGACACCGGGGAGCTGTTTTTT. Translation gives CASSLQGTVDTGELFF. The whole variable domain, filled in from reference TRBV5-1 and TRBJ2-2, reads KAGVTQTPRYLIKTRGQQVTLSCSPISGHRSVSWYQQTPGQGLQFLFEYFSETQRNKGNFPGRFSGRQFSNSRSEMNVSTLELGDSALYLCASSLQGTVDTGELFFGEGSRLTVL.

J is TRBJ2-2 and V is TRBV7-9; the match to TRBD1 covers 10 bases. V was pared by 5 bases and J by 5 bases, with 8 bases of the junction left unmatched. Germline lookup yields CDR1 SEHNR and CDR2 FQNEAQ (reference sequence). The CDR3 spans 16 residues. The CDR3 coding sequence is TGTGCCAGCAGCCCCCGGGACAGGGGAGAAACCGGGGAGCTGTTTTTT. This encodes CASSPRDRGETGELFF.

The rearrangement joins TRBV5-1 to TRBJ1-6, with D possibly TRBD1 on 5 matching bases. The CDR3 totals 16 residues. From germline, CDR1 is SGHRS and CDR2 YFSETQ. The V end was cut by 0 bases, the J end by 8 bases, with 15 bases between. CDR3 in DNA: TGCGCCAGCAGCTTGGTGGGGCCACACTGGGATTCACCCCTCCACTTT. This sequence encodes CASSLVGPHWDSPLHF.

This clone was recorded only once. The CDR3 spells CASSFGTGANTEAFF. The CDR3 DNA sequence: TGTGCCAGCAGCTTCGGGACAGGGGCTAACACTGAAGCTTTCTTT. The chain employs TRBV5-6 and TRBJ1-1, with 10 bases fitting TRBD1. Looked up from germline, CDR1 is SGHDT and CDR2 is YYEEEE. Trimming at V came to 2 bases and at J to 2 bases, leaving 3 bases not matched to a gene. This CDR3 contains 15 residues. Combining the CDR3 with reference TRBV5-6 and TRBJ1-1 gives the whole variable domain DAGVTQSPTHLIKTRGQQVTLRCSPKSGHDTVSWYQQALGQGPQFIFQYYEEEERQRGNFPDRFSGHQFPNYSSELNVNALLLGDSALYLCASSFGTGANTEAFFGQGTRLTVV.

The chain recombines TRBV7-9 with TRBJ1-3, with TRBD1 matching over 7 bases. The CDR3 extends over 14 amino acids. The V gene's germline CDR1 is SEHNR and CDR2 FQNEAQ (reference sequence). With V trimmed by 5 bases and J by 6 bases, 7 bases remained unmatched. The CDR3 is CASSPPGGANTIYF. In DNA form, the CDR3 reads TGTGCCAGCAGCCCTCCAGGGGGAGCAAACACCATATATTTT.

V is TRBV13 and J is TRBJ1-1, with D unresolved. Looked up from germline, CDR1 is PRHDT and CDR2 is FYEKMQ (reference sequence). The CDR3 contains 15 residues. The V end lost 2 bases, the J end lost 1 base, and 11 bases lay between the germline ends. CDR3 bases: TGTGCCAGCAGCTTACAGTTGACGGGGAACACTGAAGCTTTCTTT. It codes for CASSLQLTGNTEAFF.

V and J are TRBV28 and TRBJ1-2; D is uncertain. The length of the CDR3 is 12 residues. The V gene lost 5 bases and the J gene lost 3 bases, with 7 bases spanning the gap. Germline loops: CDR1 MDHEN, CDR2 SYDVKM. CDR3 loop: CASSAGDYGYTF. CDR3 DNA sequence: TGTGCCAGCAGTGCCGGGGACTATGGCTACACCTTC.

The chain employs TRBV10-1 and TRBJ1-1; 7 nucleotides align to TRBD1. The CDR3 totals 14 residues. The germline V gene has CDR1 WNHNN and CDR2 SYGVQD (reference sequence). Trimming at V came to 0 bases and at J to 10 bases, leaving 8 bases not matched to a gene. CDR3 nucleotides: TGCGCCAGCAGTGAGTCTCCAGGGGGAACGAGAGCTTTCTTT. Its translation: CASSESPGGTRAFF.

The gene calls are TRBV7-9 and TRBJ1-1, with 9 nucleotides matching TRBD1. Per germline, CDR1 SEHNR and CDR2 FQNEAQ (reference sequence). CDR3 size: 13 residues. J gave up 7 bases and V 5 bases, and 5 bases lay outside the gene matches. CDR3 sequence (DNA): TGTGCCAGCAGCGCCATGACAGGGGGTGAAGCTTTCTTT. Its translation: CASSAMTGGEAFF.

The CDR3 nucleotides read TGTGCCAGCAGCTCACAGGGGGCTCCTGGAAACACCATATATTTT. Translation gives CASSSQGAPGNTIYF. This chain connects TRBV7-9 to TRBJ1-3; 9 nucleotides line up with TRBD1. CDR1 and CDR2 (germline): SEHNR, FQNEAQ (reference sequence). This CDR3 comprises 15 residues. With 4 bases clipped from V and 2 bases from J, the junction kept 3 bases outside the gene matches.

This sequence joins TRBV18 and TRBJ2-7; D might be TRBD2 (6 bases). The length of the CDR3 is 15 residues. Trimming cost V 0 bases and J 2 bases, with 11 bases left between them. CDR1 and CDR2 from the germline V gene are KGHSH and LQKENI. CDR3 sequence reads: CASSPPRGAAYEQYF. The CDR3 region has the DNA TGTGCCAGCTCACCACCTCGCGGGGCGGCCTACGAGCAGTACTTC.

The table lists this clone with many counts. The chain employs TRBV15 and TRBJ1-6; D is unclear. The CDR3 spans 14 residues. V lost 8 bases and J lost 0, with 8 bases in between. The V gene's germline CDR1 is LNHNV and CDR2 YYDKDF (reference sequence). DNA of the CDR3: TGTGCCACCTCAGGCAGCTCCTATAATTCACCCCTCCACTTT. It specifies CATSGSSYNSPLHF.

V usage is TRBV4-1 and J usage is TRBJ2-5, with 9 nucleotides matching TRBD1. J gave up 2 bases and V 0 bases, and 7 bases lay outside the gene matches. The CDR3 extends over 17 amino acids. Germline assignment: CDR1 MGHRA and CDR2 YSYEKL. CDR3 nucleotides: TGCGCCAGCAGCCAAGATTACAGGGGGCTCGGGCAAGAGACCCAGTACTTC. This translates into CASSQDYRGLGQETQYF.

In its sample, this clone was seen a few times. The CDR3 protein is CASSDNSYNEQFF. CDR3 bases: TGTGCCAGCAGTGACAACTCCTACAATGAGCAGTTCTTC. The rearrangement links TRBV6-1 to TRBJ2-1; D ambiguous. This CDR3 is built from 13 residues. In germline, CDR1 is MNHNS, CDR2 SASEGT. Between the trimmed V and J ends, which lost 3 bases and 0 bases, there was a span of 3 bases.

The gene calls are TRBV7-2 and TRBJ1-1; D gene uncertain. The CDR3 spans 13 residues. The germline V and J ends were trimmed by 4 bases and 3 bases, with 9 bases remaining between them. Germline loops: CDR1 SGHTA, CDR2 FQGNSA. The CDR3 reads CASSSYIYTEAFF. CDR3 nucleotides: TGTGCCAGCAGCTCGTACATTTACACTGAAGCTTTCTTT.

This sequence joins TRBV6-1 and TRBJ2-4; 8 bases are a match to TRBD1. CDR1 is MNHNS and CDR2 is SASEGT in the germline V gene. Trimming took 3 bases from V and 6 from J; bases not matched to a gene: 13. The CDR3 totals 17 residues. The CDR3 here is CASSDMDRVILRNIQYF. The CDR3 region has the DNA TGTGCCAGCAGTGACATGGACAGGGTCATTCTTCGAAACATTCAGTACTTC.

This clone was detected ten times or more. This chain uses TRBV7-2 with TRBJ2-2, with 10 bases identical to TRBD2. V trimming: 7 bases; J trimming: 5 bases; junction bases outside the gene matches: 7. Per the germline V gene, CDR1 is SGHTA and CDR2 is FQGNSA. The length of the CDR3 is 15 residues. The DNA for the CDR3 is TGTGCCAGCAAAGCGGAGCGGGGGGGAACCGGGGAGCTGTTTTTT. Translated: CASKAERGGTGELFF.

This chain links TRBV5-1 with TRBJ1-1; TRBD1 is a possible D gene (6 bases). CDR1 SGHRS and CDR2 YFSETQ come from the germline V gene. The CDR3 length is 14 residues. Deletions cut 3 bases from V and 2 bases from J, with 11 bases between. CDR3 region: CASSSTGDNTEAFF. CDR3 in DNA: TGCGCCAGCAGCTCGACAGGAGATAACACTGAAGCTTTCTTT.